This T cell receptor (beta chain) was retrieved from a study of Ad26.COV2.S vaccination and SARS-CoV-2 variants. Worth noting for this clone: The antigen remains undetermined.

Method: immunoSEQ multiplex PCR; TCRdb's copy keeps in-frame clones and lacks some. The data contain some 45,000 clones, approximately 80% of them seen just once; the ten biggest clones take up over 40%. Notes on the study in general: Quantification of TCR breadth and depth may have yielded underestimates of total T cell responses. Greater spike-specific TCR breadth was seen in vaccine recipients than in placebo recipients. Post-vaccination spike-specific CD8+ and CD4+ T cell responses reportedly had substantial breadth. Comparability of non-spike TCR breadth was observed across vaccine and placebo recipients.

Material: peripheral blood, obtained after recovery from COVID-19. The TCR comes from a human donor who had recovered from COVID-19.

The CDR3 region is CASSGDRATEAFF. DNA of the CDR3: TGCGCCAGCAGTGGGGACAGGGCCACTGAAGCTTTCTTT. The chain recombines TRBV10-1 with TRBJ1-1, with 9 bases matching TRBD1. Germline V gene lookup returns CDR1 WNHNN and CDR2 SYGVQD (reference sequence). The junction had 1 base not matched to a gene; V was cut back by 4 bases and J by 4 bases. The CDR3 sequence is 13 residues long.